The source of this TCR beta chain is a study of blood T cell repertoires in COVID-19. Whole-study context: T cells, B-cell-depleted T cells, or PBMCs supplied cDNA or gDNA.

Residents of 24 US areas, aged roughly 18 to 89 years, made up the participants. The study assigned cohorts using participant-reported clinical history. Authors' methods: Counts of nucleated cells, estimated from reference gene primer amplification, were obtained. Sequencing was performed with immunoSEQ multiplex PCR; in TCRdb, only in-frame clones are kept and a portion is missing. That table is the source of V, J and clone size, and D and trimming were worked out from the DNA. The table shows about 400,000 clones, with 70% to 90% occurring only once. V gave up 5 bases and J gave up 2 bases, with 17 bases separating them. This CDR3 contains 16 residues. Germline CDR1 and CDR2: SGHTA and FQGNSA.

The genes are TRBV7-2 and TRBJ2-3; D is unresolved. Sequencing used PBMCs or T cells enriched from blood (not recorded which). This clonotype was obtained from a woman between 40 and 50 years old with acute COVID-19. The CDR3 nucleotides read TGTGCCAGCAGCAACTCGCTCGGTATCACCACAGATACGCAGTATTTT. Encoded protein: CASSNSLGITTDTQYF.